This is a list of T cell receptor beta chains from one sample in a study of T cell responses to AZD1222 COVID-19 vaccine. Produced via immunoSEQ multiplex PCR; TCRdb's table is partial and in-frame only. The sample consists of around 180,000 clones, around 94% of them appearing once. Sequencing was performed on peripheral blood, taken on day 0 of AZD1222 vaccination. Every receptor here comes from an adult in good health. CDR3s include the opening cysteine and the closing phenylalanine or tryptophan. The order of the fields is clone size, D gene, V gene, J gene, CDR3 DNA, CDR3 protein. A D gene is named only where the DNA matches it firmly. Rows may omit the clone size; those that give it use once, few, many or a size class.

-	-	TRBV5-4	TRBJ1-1	TGTGCCAGCAGCCGAGACAGGAACACTGAAGCTTTCTTT	CASSRDRNTEAFF
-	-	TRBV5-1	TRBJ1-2	TGCGCCAGCAGCGGAGCAGGACAGCCTGACTATGGCTACACCTTC	CASSGAGQPDYGYTF
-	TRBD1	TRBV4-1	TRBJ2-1	TGCGCCAGCAGTCCCACAGGGGGGAGCTCCTACAATGAGCAGTTCTTC	CASSPTGGSSYNEQFF
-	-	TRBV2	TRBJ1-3	TGTGCCAGCAGCTTCGCACCCCCCGGGACCAGAGGACCAAACACCATATATTTT	CASSFAPPGTRGPNTIYF
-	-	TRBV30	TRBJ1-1	TGTGCCTGGAGTGTTACTACTCCACTCGGCGAAGCTTTCTTT	CAWSVTTPLGEAFF
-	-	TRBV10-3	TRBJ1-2	TGTGCCATCAGGGAGGACGGATCCAACCTCTATGGCTACACCTTC	CAIREDGSNLYGYTF
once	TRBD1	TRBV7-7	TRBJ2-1	TGTGCCAGCAGCCTTAGGGGGACAGGGCTCTACAATGAGCAGTTCTTC	CASSLRGTGLYNEQFF
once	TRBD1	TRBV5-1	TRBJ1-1	TGCGCCAGCAGCTTGGAAGGGACAGATATCAACACTGAAGCTTTCTTT	CASSLEGTDINTEAFF
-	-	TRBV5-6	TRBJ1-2	TGTGCCAGCAGCTTTGGTCCGAACTATGGCTACACCTTC	CASSFGPNYGYTF
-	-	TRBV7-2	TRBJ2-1	TGTGCCAGCAGTACCTACAGGGACAATGAGCAGTTCTTC	CASSTYRDNEQFF
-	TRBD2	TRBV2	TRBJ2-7	TGTGCCAACGGGACTAGCGGGTACTCCTACGAGCAGTACTTC	CANGTSGYSYEQYF
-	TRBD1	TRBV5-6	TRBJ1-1	TGTGCCAGCAGCTGGCGGACAGGGGATTCTGCAGCTTTCTTT	CASSWRTGDSAAFF
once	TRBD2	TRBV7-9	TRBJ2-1	TGTGCCAGCAGCTTAGCGACTAGCGGGGCTGAGCAGTTCTTC	CASSLATSGAEQFF
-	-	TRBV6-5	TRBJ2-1	TGTGCCAGCAGTCCCCCCGGTGAAAAGCAGTTCTTC	CASSPPGEKQFF
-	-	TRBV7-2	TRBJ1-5	TGTGCCAGCAGCTTAGAGGTATCTCCCAATCAGCCCCAGCATTTT	CASSLEVSPNQPQHF
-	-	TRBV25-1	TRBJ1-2	TGTGCCAGCAGCCTCCGGGGGCAGAGCTATGGCTACACCTTC	CASSLRGQSYGYTF
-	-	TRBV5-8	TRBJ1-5	TGTGCCAGCAGCCGTTGGGACCCCCTTAATAGCAATCAGCCCCAGCATTTT	CASSRWDPLNSNQPQHF
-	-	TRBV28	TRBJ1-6	TGTGCCAGCAGTTTAACAGTCTACAGAATCTATAATTCACCCCTCCACTTT	CASSLTVYRIYNSPLHF
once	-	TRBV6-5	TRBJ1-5	TGTGCCAGCGGGTCCAATCAGCCCCAGCATTTT	CASGSNQPQHF
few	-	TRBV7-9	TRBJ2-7	TGTGCCAGCAGCTTAGGGACAGCCTACGAGCAGTACTTC	CASSLGTAYEQYF
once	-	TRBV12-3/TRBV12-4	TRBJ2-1	TGTGCCAGCAGTTCCCTCCGAAATTATGAGCAGTTCTTC	CASSSLRNYEQFF
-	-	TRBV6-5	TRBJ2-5	TGTGCCAGCAGTTACTCGTCGACAGCGCCACTGGCCCAGTACTTC	CASSYSSTAPLAQYF
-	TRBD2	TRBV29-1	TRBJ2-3	TGCAGCGTGGCAGGGGAGCGGGAGTCTTCAGATACGCAGTATTTT	CSVAGERESSDTQYF
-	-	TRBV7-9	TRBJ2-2	TGTGCCAGCAGCTCACAGTACACCGGGGAGCTGTTTTTT	CASSSQYTGELFF
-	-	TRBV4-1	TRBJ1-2	TGCGCCAGCAGCCCGAACCCCCGGAATCTCATGGACTATGGCTACACCTTC	CASSPNPRNLMDYGYTF
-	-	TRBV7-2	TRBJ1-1	TGTGCCAGCAGCTTATACCGCACTGAAGCTTTCTTT	CASSLYRTEAFF
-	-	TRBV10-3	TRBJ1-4	TGTGCCATCAGTGTACAGGGAGGCACTAATGAAAAACTGTTTTTT	CAISVQGGTNEKLFF
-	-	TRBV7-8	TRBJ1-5	TGTGCCAGCAGCTTACGGGGACTCAATCAGCCCCAGCATTTT	CASSLRGLNQPQHF
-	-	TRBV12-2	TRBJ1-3	TGTGCAAGTCGCTTAGCTGCACAGGGGGCATGGGGAAACACCATATATTTT	CASRLAAQGAWGNTIYF
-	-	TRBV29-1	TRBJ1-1	TGCAGCGCCGACAGATCGCGCACTGAAGCTTTCTTT	CSADRSRTEAFF
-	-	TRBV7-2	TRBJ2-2	TGTGCCAGCAGCTTAGCGACCAAAGCCGGGGAGCTGTTTTTT	CASSLATKAGELFF
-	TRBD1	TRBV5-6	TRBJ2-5	TGTGCCAGCAGCCCCGAGGGGGCTTATTCAGAGACCCAGTACTTC	CASSPEGAYSETQYF
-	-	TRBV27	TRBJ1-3	TGTGCCAGCAGTTATGGATCCGGAAACACCATATATTTT	CASSYGSGNTIYF
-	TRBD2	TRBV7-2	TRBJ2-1	TGTGCCAGCAGCTCACGGCGGGGGTCGAATGAGCAGTTCTTC	CASSSRRGSNEQFF
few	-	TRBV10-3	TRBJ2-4	TGTGCCATCAGTAATCCTCCTTCACGGAACCAGTACTTC	CAISNPPSRNQYF
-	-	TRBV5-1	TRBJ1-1	TGCGCCAGCAGCTCCGGCCGGGGAGGCACTGAAGCTTTCTTT	CASSSGRGGTEAFF
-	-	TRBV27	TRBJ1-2	TGTGCCAGCAGTTTATCGAGGAGGGTTGACTATGGCTACACCTTC	CASSLSRRVDYGYTF
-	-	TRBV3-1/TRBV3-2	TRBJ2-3	TGTGCCAGCAGCCGAACAATAGATACGCAGTATTTT	CASSRTIDTQYF
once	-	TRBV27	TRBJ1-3	TGTGCCAGCAGTCAGGGTAACGCTGGAAACACCATATATTTT	CASSQGNAGNTIYF
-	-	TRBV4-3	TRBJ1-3	TGCGCCAGCAGCCAAGGAGGAGCAGGGTGGGAAAGCACCATATATTTT	CASSQGGAGWESTIYF
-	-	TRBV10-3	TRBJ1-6	TGTGCCATCAGTGCAGACAGGAATTCACCCCTCCACTTT	CAISADRNSPLHF
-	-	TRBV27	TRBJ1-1	TGTGCCAGCAGTTTGGGCCCGCGAGCTTTCTTT	CASSLGPRAFF
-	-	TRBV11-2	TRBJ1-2	TGTGCCAGCAGCTTAGGGTCAGCTGTTACTAACTATGGCTACACCTTC	CASSLGSAVTNYGYTF
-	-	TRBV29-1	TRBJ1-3	TGCAGCGTTGAAGATGCAATAGACTCTGGAAACACCATATATTTT	CSVEDAIDSGNTIYF
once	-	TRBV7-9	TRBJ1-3	TGTGCCAGCAGCTTCGCATTGCGTTTGGGGTTCGGAAACACCATATATTTT	CASSFALRLGFGNTIYF